This TCR beta chain was obtained from a study of OX40 agonist ivuxolimab in advanced cancers. For the study at large: Anti-PD-1, anti-PD-L1 or anti-CTLA-4 therapy given earlier was allowed, and around 40% had some.

Notes on this clone: Its antigen is not identified.

General study findings and limits: In general, CD8+ T cells held more expanded clones than CD4+ did, on average. What antigens the expanded peripheral T cells recognized was never established.

Clones were read by immunoSEQ multiplex PCR, and TCRdb kept only the in-frame ones, dropping some. The sample records 15,000 to 20,000 clones, around 84% being singletons. Patients with a history of autoimmune disease or on systemic immunosuppression were excluded. The clonotype comes from an adult with an advanced solid tumor such as melanoma, head and neck, liver or kidney cancer. The source material was CD4+ or CD8+ T cells sorted from blood, sampled in a trial of the OX40 agonist ivuxolimab.

CDR3 bases: TGTGCCAGCAGTGCCGGGGGACCGTTCAGGGCGGGGGAGGAGAGGGAGACCCAGTACTTC. It specifies CASSAGGPFRAGEERETQYF. V usage is TRBV5-4 and J usage is TRBJ2-5; TRBD2 matches at 7 bases. From germline, CDR1 is SGHNT and CDR2 YYREEE (reference sequence). V lost 5 bases to trimming and J lost 5 bases; unmatched junction nucleotides: 27. CDR3 length: 20 amino acids.